This T cell receptor beta chain was retrieved from a study of blood T cell repertoires in COVID-19. Clones were read by immunoSEQ multiplex PCR, and TCRdb kept only the in-frame ones, dropping some. Among 95,000 to 110,000 clones listed, 82% were seen once. The CDR3 extends over 13 amino acids. The germline CDR1 and CDR2 sequences are ENHRY and SYGVKD. The V segment lost 6 bases and the J segment 5 bases; nucleotides outside the gene matches: 4. The specimen was peripheral blood. The chain has TRBV10-3 and TRBJ1-2; 9 bases match TRBD1. This clonotype was sampled from a man between 60 and 75 years old with acute or convalescent COVID-19. This CDR3 reads CAISDDRGYGYTF. The CDR3 DNA follows: TGTGCCATCAGCGACGACAGGGGGTATGGCTACACCTTC.